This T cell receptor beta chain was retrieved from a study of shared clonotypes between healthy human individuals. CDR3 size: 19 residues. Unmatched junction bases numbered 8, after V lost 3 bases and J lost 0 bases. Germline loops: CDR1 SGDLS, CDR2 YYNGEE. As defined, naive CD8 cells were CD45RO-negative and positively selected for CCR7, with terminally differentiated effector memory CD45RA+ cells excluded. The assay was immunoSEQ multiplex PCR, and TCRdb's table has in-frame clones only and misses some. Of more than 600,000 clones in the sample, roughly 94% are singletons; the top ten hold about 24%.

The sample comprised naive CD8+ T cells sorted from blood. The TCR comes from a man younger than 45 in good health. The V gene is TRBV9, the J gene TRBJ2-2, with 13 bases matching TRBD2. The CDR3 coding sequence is TGTGCCAGCAGCGACGGACTAGCGGGAGCCTATACGAACACCGGGGAGCTGTTTTTT. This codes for CASSDGLAGAYTNTGELFF.